These 17 T cell receptor beta chains originate from one sample sequenced in a study of cytomegalovirus exposure and HLA in healthy donors. Both 60 Vbeta primers and 13 Jbeta primers went into the PCR. Clones were sequenced by immunoSEQ multiplex PCR, and TCRdb holds only the in-frame ones, with some missing. The sample yields roughly 130,000 clones, about 76% seen once. Sequencing was carried out using PBMCs. These receptors all come from a female donor in good health and CMV-seronegative.

The chain couples TRBV29-1 to TRBJ2-1, with D maybe TRBD1 (5 bases). The CDR3 length is 19 residues. Trimming took 5 bases from V and 10 from J, leaving 36 bases between them. Germline CDR1 and CDR2: SQVTM and ANQGSEA. CDR3 sequence: CSVTPTIAGWPGSREEQFF. CDR3 coding DNA: TGCAGCGTTACACCCACGATCGCAGGGTGGCCAGGTTCTAGAGAGGAGCAGTTCTTC.

This chain links TRBV10-3 with TRBJ2-5; D gene ambiguous. Trimming left V 5 bases short and J 2 bases short, with 9 bases between. The germline V gene has CDR1 ENHRY and CDR2 SYGVKD. This CDR3 region has 13 residues. CDR3 loop: CAISFADQETQYF. CDR3 DNA sequence: TGTGCCATCAGTTTCGCAGATCAAGAGACCCAGTACTTC.

This clone was seen a handful of times. The CDR3 loop reads CASRGQGYEQYF. The CDR3 DNA reads as TGCGCCAGCAGGGGACAGGGTTACGAGCAGTACTTC. V is TRBV4-1 and J is TRBJ2-7; 9 bases match TRBD1. V was pared by 6 bases and J by 4 bases, with 1 base of the junction left unmatched. The CDR3 has 12 amino acids. The V gene's germline CDR1 is MGHRA and CDR2 YSYEKL.

V is TRBV5-1 and J is TRBJ2-5; D unresolved. The germline V gene has CDR1 SGHRS and CDR2 YFSETQ. CDR3 length equals 14 residues. The ends were cut back, 1 base at V and 2 bases at J, with 9 bases in the middle. The CDR3 DNA is TGCGCCAGCAGCTTGATAGACGGGCAAGAGACCCAGTACTTC. This codes for CASSLIDGQETQYF.

The V and J genes are TRBV7-2 and TRBJ1-1, with D unclear. Germline V lookup: CDR1 SGHTA, CDR2 FQGNSA. Trimming cost V 5 bases and J 5 bases, with 15 bases left between them. This CDR3 comprises 14 residues. The CDR3 coding sequence is TGTGCCAGCAGCCGTACAGACCGTAGGACTGAAGCTTTCTTT. Its translation is CASSRTDRRTEAFF.

About this clone itself: This same CDR3 is encoded by further DNA sequences in the sample. CDR3 coding DNA: TGTGCCTGGAGGGGAAGAGGGACTGGAAACACCATATATTTT. Translation gives CAWRGRGTGNTIYF. The V call is TRBV30, the J call TRBJ1-3, with D hard to call. Germline values: CDR1 GTSNPN, CDR2 SVGIG (reference sequence). Trimming left V 3 bases short and J 2 bases short, with 11 bases between. This CDR3 spans 14 amino acids.

The chain uses TRBV5-1 and TRBJ1-1, with 10 nucleotides matching TRBD1. Germline V gives CDR1 SGHRS, CDR2 YFSETQ. The CDR3 length is 16 residues. The J segment lost 4 bases and the V segment lost 5 bases, leaving 11 bases of the junction unmatched. DNA of the CDR3: TGCGCCAGCAGGAGATCGGGACAGGGGATGAGCACTGAAGCTTTCTTT. It specifies CASRRSGQGMSTEAFF.

This clone has a handful of counts. The chain has TRBV30 and TRBJ1-4; D perhaps matches TRBD1 (5 bases). This CDR3 region has 14 residues. The ends were cut back, 1 base at V and 7 bases at J, with 13 bases in the middle. CDR1 GTSNPN and CDR2 SVGIG come from the germline V gene (reference sequence). DNA for the CDR3: TGTGCCTGGAGTGGCGGGACCGCGACTGAAAAACTGTTTTTT. Translation gives CAWSGGTATEKLFF.

Here the CDR3 reads CASSMGGWPQHF. In DNA form, the CDR3 reads TGTGCCAGTAGCATGGGGGGGTGGCCCCAGCATTTT. V usage is TRBV19 and J usage is TRBJ1-5; the D gene is possibly TRBD1 (5 bases). Trimming stripped 6 bases from V and 9 bases from J, with 12 bases between. The CDR3 sequence is 12 residues long. Germline-derived CDR1 and CDR2 are LNHDA and SQIVND (reference sequence).

This clone has just a few counts. V is TRBV5-1 and J is TRBJ2-5; TRBD2 aligns across 7 bases. Germline CDR1 is SGHRS and CDR2 is YFSETQ. Unmatched junction bases numbered 4, after V lost 4 bases and J lost 7 bases. CDR3 size: 12 residues. CDR3 sequence (DNA): TGCGCCAGCAGCGGGGACTATGGGACCCAGTACTTC. Protein sequence: CASSGDYGTQYF. The variable domain in full, with the rest retrieved from reference TRBV5-1 and TRBJ2-5, is KAGVTQTPRYLIKTRGQQVTLSCSPISGHRSVSWYQQTPGQGLQFLFEYFSETQRNKGNFPGRFSGRQFSNSRSEMNVSTLELGDSALYLCASSGDYGTQYFGPGTRLLVL.

The chain recombines TRBV5-1 with TRBJ2-3; TRBD1 aligns across 8 bases. The CDR3 contains 16 residues. Per germline, CDR1 SGHRS and CDR2 YFSETQ. Trimming removed 3 bases from V and 6 bases from J; junction bases left unmatched: 12. The CDR3 region is CASSYDRGRSLDTQYF. Here the CDR3 DNA reads TGCGCCAGCAGCTACGACAGGGGCAGATCGTTGGATACGCAGTATTTT.

This clone was observed a single time. The J gene is TRBJ1-2, the V gene TRBV6-1, with D tentatively TRBD1 (5 bases). The ends were cut back, 3 bases at V and 1 base at J, with 9 bases in the middle. The length of the CDR3 is 14 residues. CDR1 is MNHNS and CDR2 is SASEGT in the germline V gene. CDR3 region: CASSEGRFNYGYTF. The DNA for the CDR3 is TGTGCCAGCAGTGAGGGGCGGTTTAACTATGGCTACACCTTC.

This chain connects TRBV30 to TRBJ2-7, with D possibly being TRBD2 (6 bases). CDR3 length equals 14 residues. In germline, CDR1 is GTSNPN, CDR2 SVGIG (reference sequence). The V and J ends lost 1 base and 6 bases respectively, with 16 bases between them. The DNA of the CDR3 is TGTGCCTGGAGTGAAGGTACGGGGGTATGCGAGCAGTACTTC. It encodes CAWSEGTGVCEQYF.

The CDR3 sequence is CASSAHGIEAFF. The CDR3 coding sequence is TGTGCCAGCAGCGCCCACGGGATTGAAGCTTTCTTT. The genes are TRBV7-9 and TRBJ1-1; D remains unclear. Germline V gene lookup returns CDR1 SEHNR and CDR2 FQNEAQ (reference sequence). Trimming removed 5 bases at V and 7 bases at J, with 11 bases between. This CDR3 has 12 residues.

The rearrangement uses TRBV5-4 and TRBJ2-5; 8 bases are shared with TRBD1. With 3 bases clipped from V and 5 bases from J, the junction kept 6 bases outside the gene matches. This CDR3 has 14 amino acids. Germline V gene data show CDR1 as SGHNT and CDR2 as YYREEE (reference sequence). This CDR3 reads CASSSQTGAETQYF. The CDR3 nucleotides read TGTGCCAGCAGCTCCCAGACAGGGGCGGAGACCCAGTACTTC.

This chain uses TRBV9 with TRBJ2-7; TRBD1 might be the D (6 bases). In germline, CDR1 is SGDLS, CDR2 YYNGEE. The CDR3 length is 16 residues. V gave up 0 bases and J gave up 5 bases, with 18 bases separating them. Written as DNA, the CDR3 is TGTGCCAGCAGCGTAGGGGGAAACAGGGAAGGCCACGAGCAGTACTTC. Its protein product is CASSVGGNREGHEQYF.

The chain uses TRBV7-8 and TRBJ1-1; TRBD1 aligns across 8 bases. CDR1 and CDR2 (germline): SGHVS, FQNEAQ. The CDR3 is made up of 14 amino acids. J gave up 3 bases and V 1 base, and 1 base lay outside the gene matches. The CDR3 protein is CASSLDRGDTEAFF. The CDR3 DNA sequence: TGTGCCAGCAGCTTAGACAGGGGGGACACTGAAGCTTTCTTT.